This TCR beta chain stems from a study of shared clonotypes between healthy human individuals. The length of the CDR3 is 14 residues. CDR1 and CDR2 (germline): SGHDN, FVKESK. V shed 4 bases, J shed 8 bases, and the junction held 6 bases outside the gene matches. The study's findings and limits: In general, naive subsets displayed greater estimated richness than memory subsets did.

Comment on this clone: The antigen remains unidentified.

Template for every sorted-subset replicate PCR totaled about 0.2 ug DNA, approximately 30,000 T cell genomes. Here immunoSEQ multiplex PCR was the method, and the copy in TCRdb shows in-frame clones only, minus some. This table holds over a million clones, 95% to 99% found once. This sequence was found in a man in his thirties or forties in good health. The chain uses TRBV14 and TRBJ2-1; 9 bases map to TRBD1. Sequencing was performed on naive CD4+ T cells sorted from blood. Subset of the sample: CD45RA+ positively selected. CDR3 sequence: CASSPLDRGYEQFF. Here the CDR3 DNA reads TGTGCCAGCAGCCCTTTGGACAGGGGATATGAGCAGTTCTTC. Based on the CDR3 plus reference TRBV14 and TRBJ2-1, the full variable domain is EAGVTQFPSHSVIEKGQTVTLRCDPISGHDNLYWYRRVMGKEIKFLLHFVKESKQDESGMPNNRFLAERTGGTYSTLKVQPAELEDSGVYFCASSPLDRGYEQFFGPGTRLTVL.